This T cell receptor (beta chain) was observed in a study of blood T cell repertoires in COVID-19. Overall study: Acute and convalescent COVID-19 specimens originated in the United States, Italy and Spain. PBMCs, B-cell-depleted T cells, or T cells provided the cDNA or gDNA that made up the material.

V was clipped by 5 bases and J by 3 bases; unmatched bases: 4. The germline V gene encodes CDR1 MNHEY and CDR2 SMNVEV (reference sequence). The CDR3 covers 14 residues. Authors' data handling: For nucleated cells, counts were estimated from reference gene primer amplification. The assay was immunoSEQ multiplex PCR, and TCRdb's table has in-frame clones only and misses some. Clonal size and the V and J genes are those of that table, whereas D and trimming came from the DNA. The sample includes about 210,000 clones, 89% of them seen just once. Sequenced sample: peripheral blood. The J gene is TRBJ1-1, the V gene TRBV27, with TRBD1 identical over 9 bases. This sequence was found in a woman between 40 and 55 years old with acute or convalescent COVID-19. This CDR3 is CASSPRQGDTEAFF. Written as DNA, the CDR3 is TGTGCCAGCAGTCCACGACAGGGGGACACTGAAGCTTTCTTT.